This T cell receptor (beta chain) emerged from a study of blood T cells in healthy people across ages. A second about 6 to 12 cycle PCR used barcoded and J-beta primers. TCRdb re-analysed the 5' RACE reads in MiXCR, keeping a single row per CDR3 protein. The sample carries hundreds of thousands of distinct CDR3 sequences, around 49% recorded once. Healthy individuals of Caucasian origin from Russia, aged about 6 to 100, served as donors. The germline CDR1 and CDR2 sequences are SGHTA and FQGNSA. V dropped 5 bases and J dropped 3 bases, with 19 bases sitting between them. The CDR3 runs to 16 residues. The V gene is TRBV7-2, the J gene TRBJ1-2, with D possibly TRBD1 on 5 matching bases. What was sequenced was blood. This TCR came from a woman aged 55-70 years in good health. In DNA, the CDR3 is TGTGCCAGCAGCGCCCAAGTCCGTGGGACGCACTATGGCTACACCTTC. It is translated as CASSAQVRGTHYGYTF.